This TCR beta chain originates from a study of pediatric ulcerative colitis. Study-level points and caveats: No controls had the two rectal clonotypes shared by ulcerative colitis patients.

This clone was seen more than once but under ten times. The target antigen is unknown. Sequenced by immunoSEQ multiplex PCR; TCRdb stores in-frame clones only, minus some. The sample shows about 60,000 clones, about 89% of them seen only once. The clonotype originates from a boy younger than 18 who was a control in a study of pediatric ulcerative colitis. The sequenced sample consisted of blood.

CDR3 loop: CATSFMLPSEQYF. As DNA, the CDR3 is TGTGCCACCAGCTTTATGCTCCCCTCCGAGCAGTACTTC. The V call is TRBV2, the J call TRBJ2-7; D not certain. V was trimmed by 10 bases and J by 6 bases, leaving 19 bases between them. CDR1 is SNHLY and CDR2 is FYNNEI in the germline V gene. The CDR3 spans 13 residues.